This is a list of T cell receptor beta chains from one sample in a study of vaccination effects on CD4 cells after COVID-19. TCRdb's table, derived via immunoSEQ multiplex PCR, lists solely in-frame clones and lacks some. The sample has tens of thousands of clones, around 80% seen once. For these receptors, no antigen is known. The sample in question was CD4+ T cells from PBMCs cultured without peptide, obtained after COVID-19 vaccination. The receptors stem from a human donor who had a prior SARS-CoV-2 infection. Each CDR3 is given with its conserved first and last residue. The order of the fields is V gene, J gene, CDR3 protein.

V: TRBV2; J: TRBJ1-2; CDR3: CASSVGQGVYGYTF
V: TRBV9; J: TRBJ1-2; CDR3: CASSVASNYGYTF
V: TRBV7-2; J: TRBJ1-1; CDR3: CASSLGHTDEAFF
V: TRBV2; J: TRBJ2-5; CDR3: CASNWLEGETQYF
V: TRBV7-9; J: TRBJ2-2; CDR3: CASSGRWDMTYGELFF
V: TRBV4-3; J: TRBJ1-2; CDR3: CASSQVVPGHGQGTYGYTF
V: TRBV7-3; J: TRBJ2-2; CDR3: CASSLGGRAGELFF
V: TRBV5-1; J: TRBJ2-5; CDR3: CASSLALDTGRSAQYF
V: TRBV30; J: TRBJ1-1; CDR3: CAWSRTENTEAFF
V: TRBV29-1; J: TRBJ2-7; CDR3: CSVATAIPNYEQYF
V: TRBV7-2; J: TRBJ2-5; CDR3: CASSLQGAGATQYF
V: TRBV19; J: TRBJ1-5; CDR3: CASQRRGQTYSNQPQHF
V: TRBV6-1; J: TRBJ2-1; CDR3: CASSESIWGNEQFF
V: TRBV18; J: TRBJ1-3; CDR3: CASSPPGRGSGNTIYF
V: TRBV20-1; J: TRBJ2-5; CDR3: CSASRGFETQYF
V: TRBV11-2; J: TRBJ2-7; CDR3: CASSLWAGFSSEQYF
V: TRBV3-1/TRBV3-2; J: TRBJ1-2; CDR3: CASSQFWGRGTGDGYTF
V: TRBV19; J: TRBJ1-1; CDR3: CASSETGRRRSTEAFF
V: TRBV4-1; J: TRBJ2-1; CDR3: CASSQEATGFGEQFF
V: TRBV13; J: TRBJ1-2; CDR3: CASSRSGGQGYGYTF
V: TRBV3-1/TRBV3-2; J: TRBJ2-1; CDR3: CASSQPRTGSYEQFF
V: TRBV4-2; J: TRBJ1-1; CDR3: CASSRDEGQGIGTEAFF
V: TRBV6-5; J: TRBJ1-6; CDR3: CASSSGPYNSPLHF
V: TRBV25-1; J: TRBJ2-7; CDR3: CASSESWTAWRNEQYF
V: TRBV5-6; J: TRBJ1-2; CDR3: CASSLGGGYTF
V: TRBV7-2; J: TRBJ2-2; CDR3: CASSLLLAAGELFF
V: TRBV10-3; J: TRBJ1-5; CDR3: CAISESGTGNQPQHF
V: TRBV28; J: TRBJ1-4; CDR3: CASGALDGYEKLFF
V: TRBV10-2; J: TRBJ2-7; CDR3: CASRQDSYEQYF
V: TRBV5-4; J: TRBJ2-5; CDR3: CASSGGLQETQYF
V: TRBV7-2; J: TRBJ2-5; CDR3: CASSPTSGQETQYF
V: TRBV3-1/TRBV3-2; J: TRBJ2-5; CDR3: CASSQARWTQYF
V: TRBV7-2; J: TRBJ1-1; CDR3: CASSLNRGYTEAFF
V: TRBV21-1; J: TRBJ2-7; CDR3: CASPRTERNYEQYF
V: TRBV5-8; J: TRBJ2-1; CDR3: CASSIPGTSGTYNEQFF
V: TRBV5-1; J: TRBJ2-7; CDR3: CASRLGSVYEQYF
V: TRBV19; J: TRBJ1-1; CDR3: CASSTTGTTEAFF
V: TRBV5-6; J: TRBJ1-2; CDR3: CASSLVFDTRSGYTF
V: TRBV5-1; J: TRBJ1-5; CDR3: CASSLGLDQPQHF
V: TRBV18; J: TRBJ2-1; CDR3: CASSPPRGREGGNEQFF
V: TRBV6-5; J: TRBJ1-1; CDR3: CASSLNRETEAFF
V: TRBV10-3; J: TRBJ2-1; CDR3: CAISDGTHSYNEQFF
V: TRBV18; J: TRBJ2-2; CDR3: CASSPRSGQGTGELFF
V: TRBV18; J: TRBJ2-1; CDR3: CASSQGGNNEQFF
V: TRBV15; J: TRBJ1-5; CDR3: CATSHRQGYQPQHF
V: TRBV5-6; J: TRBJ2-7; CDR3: CASSPRDRASYEQYF
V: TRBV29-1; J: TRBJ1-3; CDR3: CSARVYRGTIYF
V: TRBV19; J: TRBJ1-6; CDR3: CASRMSTGPNSPLHF
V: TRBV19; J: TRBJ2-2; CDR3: CASSKAGELFF
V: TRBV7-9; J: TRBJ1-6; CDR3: CASRDQGDRSPLHF
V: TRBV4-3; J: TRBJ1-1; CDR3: CASSQDGGGGRAEAFF
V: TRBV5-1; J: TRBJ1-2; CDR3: CASSLRGNYGYTF
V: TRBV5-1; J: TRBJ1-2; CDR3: CASSLEGPSSGGYTF
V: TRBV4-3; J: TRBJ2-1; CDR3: CASSQELRRGQSSYNEQFF